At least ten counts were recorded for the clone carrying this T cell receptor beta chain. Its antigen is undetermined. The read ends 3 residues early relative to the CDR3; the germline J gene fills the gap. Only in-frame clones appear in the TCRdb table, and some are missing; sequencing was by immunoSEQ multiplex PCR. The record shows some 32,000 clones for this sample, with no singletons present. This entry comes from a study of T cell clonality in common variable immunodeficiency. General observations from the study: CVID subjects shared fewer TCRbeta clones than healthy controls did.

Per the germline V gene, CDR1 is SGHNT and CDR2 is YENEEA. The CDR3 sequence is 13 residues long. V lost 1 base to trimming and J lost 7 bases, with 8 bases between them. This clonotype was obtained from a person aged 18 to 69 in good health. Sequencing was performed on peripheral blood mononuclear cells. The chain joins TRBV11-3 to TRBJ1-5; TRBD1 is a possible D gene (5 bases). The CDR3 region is CASSLVGGQPQHF. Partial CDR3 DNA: TGTGCCAGCAGCTTAGTGGGGGGACAGCCC.